These 32 T cell receptor beta chains share one sample of origin, sequenced in a study of T cell clonality in common variable immunodeficiency. Produced via immunoSEQ multiplex PCR; TCRdb's table is partial and in-frame only. The sample has 50,000 to 65,000 clones, none seen only once; the top ten hold 0.7% to 0.95%. Sequencing used peripheral blood mononuclear cells. All receptors derive from a person aged 18-70 years in good health.

In its sample, this clone was seen many times. The CDR3 end is not reached by the read, which stops 3 residues before it; the germline J gene fills it in. The sample carries other DNA sequences with the same CDR3. V gene TRBV5-1 combines with J gene TRBJ2-1; a possible D gene is TRBD1 (5 bases). The germline V gene has CDR1 SGHRS and CDR2 YFSETQ. V shed 0 bases and J shed 4 bases, with 5 bases lying between them. This CDR3 is built from 13 residues. The part of the CDR3 DNA that was read is TGCGCCAGCAGCTTGGGACAGTACAATGAG. This gives the protein CASSLGQYNE. The whole CDR3 is CASSLGQYNEQFF.

This clone was counted ten times or more. The CDR3 extends 3 residues past the end of the read, so its final part is completed from the germline J gene. This chain connects TRBV5-1 to TRBJ2-1; 11 nucleotides agree with TRBD2. The CDR3 runs 17 residues. The V segment lost 4 bases and the J segment 4 bases; nucleotides outside the gene matches: 10. Germline-derived CDR1 and CDR2 are SGHRS and YFSETQ. CDR3 region: CASSPLSGLAVYNEQFF. CDR3 DNA (partial): TGCGCCAGCAGCCCACTGTCGGGACTAGCGGTTTACAATGAG.

This clone was seen repeatedly, ten times or more. The CDR3 end falls 3 residues outside the read, so it is completed with the germline J gene. The chain is built from TRBV7-9 and TRBJ2-3; D is perhaps TRBD2 (5 bases). The CDR3 has 14 amino acids. V was shortened by 8 bases and J by 0 bases, with 12 bases between the two germline ends. Germline V CDR1 and CDR2: SEHNR, FQNEAQ (reference sequence). This CDR3 reads CASGLSGSTDTQYF. The covered CDR3 bases are TGTGCCAGCGGCCTGAGCGGCAGCACAGATACG.

This clone was detected ten times or more. From the germline J gene comes the end of the CDR3, since the read stops 3 residues before it. The V and J genes are TRBV7-2 and TRBJ2-1, with D uncertain. This CDR3 is built from 13 residues. The V end lost 0 bases, the J end lost 5 bases, and 5 bases lay between the germline ends. CDR1 and CDR2 from the germline V gene are SGHTA and FQGNSA. The sequenced part of the CDR3 DNA is TGTGCCAGCAGCTTAGCCAGAGACAATGAG. This codes for CASSLARDNE. The entire CDR3 sequence reads CASSLARDNEQFF.

This clone turned up a few times. The sequenced fragment ends 3 residues before the CDR3 boundary, so the rest is inferred from the germline J gene. The chain couples TRBV6-2 or TRBV6-3 to TRBJ2-3; TRBD1 agrees at 7 bases. Germline-derived CDR1 and CDR2 are MNHEY and SVGEGT. The length of the CDR3 is 14 residues. The part of the CDR3 DNA that was read is TGTGCCAGCACTATGGGGGACAGAGGTCAGCCG. It is translated as CASTMGDRGQP. In full, the CDR3 reads CASTMGDRGQPQYF.

This clone was found many times. The sequenced part of the CDR3 DNA is TGTGCCAGCAGCCCCAAAGCGCACAATGAG. Protein: CASSPKAHNE. The entire CDR3 is CASSPKAHNEQFF. The genes are TRBV7-9 and TRBJ2-1; D remains ambiguous. The read terminates 3 residues ahead of where the CDR3 ends, so the germline J gene completes it. CDR3 length equals 13 residues. Germline CDR1 is SEHNR and CDR2 is FQNEAQ (reference sequence). Trimming took 5 bases from V and 5 from J, leaving 10 bases between them.

The chain's CDR3 is CSATKTGGDDTQYF. The part of the CDR3 DNA that was read is TGCAGTGCTACTAAGACAGGGGGCGACGATACG. The rearrangement joins TRBV20-1 to TRBJ2-3, with TRBD1 identical over 10 bases. The read finishes 3 residues shy of the CDR3 end, and the germline J gene is used to complete it. Unmatched junction bases numbered 7, after V lost 4 bases and J lost 6 bases. There are 14 residues in the CDR3. Germline V gives CDR1 DFQATT, CDR2 SNEGSKA (reference sequence).

This clone was detected ten times or more. From the germline J gene comes the end of the CDR3, since the read stops 3 residues before it. V usage is TRBV18 and J usage is TRBJ2-2; the D gene is possibly TRBD2 (5 bases). With 3 bases removed from V and 6 bases from J, the gap between germline ends came to 14 bases. The CDR3 runs 15 residues. Germline V gene sequence: CDR1 KGHSH, CDR2 LQKENI. CDR3 in amino acids: CASSPAGQLAGELFF. The DNA read from the CDR3 is TGTGCCAGCTCACCGGCGGGCCAATTGGCCGGGGAG.

Many counts were recorded for this clone. The read terminates 3 residues ahead of where the CDR3 ends, so the germline J gene completes it. The rearrangement links TRBV20-1 to TRBJ1-3; 9 nucleotides line up with TRBD1. V dropped 8 bases and J dropped 4; count of bases not matched to a gene: 9. The germline gives CDR1 DFQATT, CDR2 SNEGSKA (reference sequence). CDR3 length: 14 amino acids. This CDR3 is CSTQDRGRGNTIYF. The CDR3 DNA, read in part, is TGCAGTACCCAAGACAGGGGGAGGGGAAACACC.

This clone has at least ten counts. The CDR3 bases that were read are TGTGCCAGCAGTTACTGGCGGGGGGCCTCAGATACG. The encoded protein is CASSYWRGASDT. The full CDR3 reads CASSYWRGASDTQYF. The genes are TRBV6-2 or TRBV6-3 and TRBJ2-3; 8 bases align to TRBD2. The CDR3 end falls 3 residues outside the read, so it is completed with the germline J gene. The CDR3 is 15 residues long. Germline V CDR1 and CDR2: MNHEY, SVGEGT. Losses at the gene ends were 1 base for V and 4 bases for J; bases not matched to a gene: 4.

About this clone: The CDR3 end is not reached by the read, which stops 3 residues before it; the germline J gene fills it in. The chain has TRBV30 and TRBJ1-2; D ambiguous. Germline V gives CDR1 GTSNPN, CDR2 SVGIG (reference sequence). This CDR3 has 11 amino acids. The CDR3 loop is CAWSLRYDYTF. CDR3 bases read: TGTGCCTGGAGCCTTAGATACGAC.

This clone was recorded many times. The read halts 3 residues ahead of the CDR3 end, with the missing end drawn from the germline J gene. The rearrangement uses TRBV7-2 and TRBJ2-2; D is uncertain. There are 15 residues in the CDR3. Trimming took off 0 bases at V and 5 bases at J, with 10 bases between the two ends. Germline CDR1 is SGHTA and CDR2 is FQGNSA. The CDR3: CASSLAKGATGELFF. The CDR3 DNA, read in part, is TGTGCCAGCAGCTTAGCTAAGGGTGCGACCGGGGAG.

Ten or more counts support this clone. The read is 3 residues too short to cover the CDR3 end, so that end is filled in from the germline J gene. This chain links TRBV6-1 with TRBJ2-5, with D tentatively TRBD2 (6 bases). Trimming cost V 3 bases and J 6 bases, with 11 bases left between them. This CDR3 is 13 amino acids long. Germline V gives CDR1 MNHNS, CDR2 SASEGT. The sequenced CDR3 bases are TGTGCCAGCAGTGAGTTGGGGGGTAAGACC. Its translation is CASSELGGKT. The whole CDR3 sequence is CASSELGGKTQYF.

This clone was seen at least ten times. Sequencing ends 3 residues short of the CDR3 end; the germline J gene provides the rest. The chain joins TRBV5-6 to TRBJ2-1, with D maybe TRBD2 (5 bases). Germline assignment: CDR1 SGHDT and CDR2 YYEEEE. CDR3 length equals 12 residues. The V end was cut by 2 bases, the J end by 7 bases, with 7 bases between. The CDR3: CASSFKRNEQFF. CDR3 DNA, as far as it was read: TGTGCCAGCAGCTTTAAGCGGAATGAG.

This clone was counted many times. Sequencing ends 3 residues short of the CDR3 end; the germline J gene provides the rest. This chain joins TRBV5-5 and TRBJ1-1; 10 nucleotides align to TRBD1. V was pared by 3 bases and J by 4 bases, with 3 bases of the junction left unmatched. The germline V gene encodes CDR1 SGHKS and CDR2 YYEKEE (reference sequence). The CDR3 totals 14 residues. The covered CDR3 bases are TGTGCCAGCAGCTCTCGGGACAGGGGCACTGAA. Translated, it gives CASSSRDRGTE. The CDR3, in full, reads CASSSRDRGTEAFF.

This clone was observed a handful of times. The CDR3 is cut off 3 residues early in the read; its end comes from the germline J gene. This chain uses TRBV18 with TRBJ2-4, with D unresolved. The CDR3 is 15 amino acids. CDR1 KGHSH and CDR2 LQKENI come from the germline V gene. The CDR3 region is CASSPVDGPNYGQYF. Partial CDR3 DNA: TGTGCCAGCTCACCGGTCGACGGTCCGAACTATGGT.

This clone has at least ten counts. The CDR3 bases that were read are TGTGCCAGCAGCTTAACGTTGCTCCTAAATGAG. Translating it yields CASSLTLLLNE. From start to end, the CDR3 is CASSLTLLLNEQFF. This chain joins TRBV7-3 and TRBJ2-1; no clear D. The CDR3 end lies 3 residues beyond the end of the read and is filled in from the germline J gene. The germline CDR1 and CDR2 sequences are SGHTA and FQGTGA. Trimming removed 0 bases from V and 7 bases from J, with 10 bases in between. The length of the CDR3 is 14 residues.

A remark on this clone: The CDR3 end falls 3 residues outside the read, so it is completed with the germline J gene. V usage is TRBV5-1 and J usage is TRBJ1-2, with 9 positions matching TRBD1. In germline, CDR1 is SGHRS, CDR2 YFSETQ. The length of the CDR3 is 15 residues. CDR3 DNA, as far as it was read: TGCGCCAGCAAGAGGCTCACAGGGGGCGAGGAGACC. This codes for CASKRLTGGEET. The whole CDR3 region reads CASKRLTGGEETYTF.

This clone was seen at least ten times. CDR3 bases read: TGTGCCATCAGTGAGTCGACTTACACCGGGGAG. Translated: CAISESTYTGE. The CDR3 in full is CAISESTYTGELFF. V usage is TRBV10-3 and J usage is TRBJ2-2; D is unresolved. Coverage ceases 3 residues before the CDR3 finishes, and the germline J gene fills in the end. The V end lost 0 bases, the J end lost 3 bases, and 5 bases lay between the germline ends. The germline V gene has CDR1 ENHRY and CDR2 SYGVKD. The CDR3 has 14 amino acids.

Concerning this clone itself: The read comes to an end 3 residues before the CDR3 does, leaving the germline J gene to fill in the end. The chain joins TRBV7-9 to TRBJ2-7; 8 nucleotides line up with TRBD1. This CDR3 contains 12 residues. The trim removed 3 bases at V and 6 bases at J, leaving 1 base unmatched. Germline V gene lookup returns CDR1 SEHNR and CDR2 FQNEAQ (reference sequence). The sequenced part of the CDR3 DNA is TGTGCCAGCAGCTTTGACAGGGGCGAG. It is translated as CASSFDRGE. The full CDR3 protein is CASSFDRGEQYF.

The table lists this clone with many counts. The read ends 3 residues shy of where the CDR3 ends; the end is completed using the germline J gene. The V gene is TRBV19, the J gene TRBJ2-6, with 10 bases lining up with TRBD1. This CDR3 has 15 amino acids. Looked up from germline, CDR1 is LNHDA and CDR2 is SQIVND (reference sequence). The CDR3 here is CATTGTGVGANVLTF. CDR3 bases read: TGTGCAACTACCGGGACAGGGGTCGGGGCCAACGTC.

This clone appeared many times. The read terminates 3 residues before the CDR3 end, so the remaining end is supplied by the germline J gene. V and J are TRBV10-3 and TRBJ1-3; weak D call: TRBD1 (5 bases). The V and J ends lost 9 bases and 0 bases respectively, with 15 bases between them. CDR1 and CDR2 (germline): ENHRY, SYGVKD. The CDR3 covers 15 residues. This CDR3 is CAMGGEISSGNTIYF. The CDR3 DNA, read in part, is TGTGCCATGGGAGGGGAGATCTCCTCTGGAAACACC.

This clone was seen a handful of times. Coverage ceases 3 residues before the CDR3 finishes, and the germline J gene fills in the end. The chain combines TRBV5-1 with TRBJ2-5; TRBD1 agrees at 7 bases. Germline CDR1 and CDR2: SGHRS and YFSETQ. CDR3 length equals 14 residues. V was clipped by 0 bases and J by 3 bases; unmatched bases: 2. The part of the CDR3 DNA that was read is TGCGCCAGCAGCTTGGGGGACAGTGAAGAGACC. Its protein product is CASSLGDSEET. The CDR3 in full is CASSLGDSEETQYF.

This clone was seen many times. The read falls 3 residues short of the CDR3 end, and the missing part is taken from the germline J gene. The gene calls are TRBV7-6 and TRBJ2-7; either TRBD1 or TRBD2 may fit D (5 bases each). Trimming removed 5 bases at V and 5 bases at J, with 22 bases between. This CDR3 spans 16 amino acids. Per the germline V gene, CDR1 is SGHVS and CDR2 is FNYEAQ. This CDR3 is CASSSLAGSSPHEQYF. The sequenced part of the CDR3 DNA is TGTGCCAGCAGCAGTTTAGCAGGGAGCTCCCCACACGAG.

This clone showed up many times. Partial CDR3 DNA: TGTGCCAGCAGCGTAGAGGCAGGGGACTATGGC. It yields the protein CASSVEAGDYG. The whole CDR3 sequence is CASSVEAGDYGYTF. The genes are TRBV9 and TRBJ1-2; tentatively, D is TRBD1 (6 bases). The read ends 3 residues early relative to the CDR3; the germline J gene fills the gap. Germline V gene sequence: CDR1 SGDLS, CDR2 YYNGEE. The CDR3 extends over 14 amino acids. The germline V and J ends were trimmed by 0 bases and 3 bases, with 9 bases remaining between them. Supplemented by reference TRBV9 and TRBJ1-2, the full variable domain reads DSGVTQTPKHLITATGQRVTLRCSPRSGDLSVYWYQQSLDQGLQFLIQYYNGEERAKGNILERFSAQQFPDLHSELNLSSLELGDSALYFCASSVEAGDYGYTFGSGTRLTVV.

This clone was counted ten times or more. The CDR3 end falls 3 residues outside the read, so it is completed with the germline J gene. The chain combines TRBV5-1 with TRBJ2-7; 10 bases agree with TRBD2. Germline values: CDR1 SGHRS, CDR2 YFSETQ. V shed 0 bases and J 6 bases; nucleotides not matched to a gene: 9. The CDR3 is 16 amino acids. CDR3 in amino acids: CASSLVTSGSSGEQYF. Incomplete CDR3 DNA: TGCGCCAGCAGCTTGGTGACTAGCGGGTCTTCGGGCGAG.

This clone came up many times. The read ends 3 residues early relative to the CDR3; the germline J gene fills the gap. The chain links TRBV7-9 to TRBJ2-7; the D is unclear. This CDR3 has 13 residues. CDR1 and CDR2 (germline): SEHNR, FQNEAQ (reference sequence). V shed 4 bases and J shed 0 bases, with 7 bases lying between them. The sequenced part of the CDR3 DNA is TGTGCCAGCAGCTCCAGGAGCTCCTACGAG. It yields the protein CASSSRSSYE. The full CDR3 reads CASSSRSSYEQYF.

This clone has at least ten counts. The junction does not match germline at one end; this may be a read error. The read stops 3 residues short of the end of the CDR3; the missing end is completed from the germline J gene. This sequence joins TRBV4-2 and TRBJ2-3; D is uncertain. Per germline, CDR1 LGHNA and CDR2 YNFKEQ. The CDR3 extends over 13 amino acids. CDR3 bases read: TGCGCCAGCAGCCAAGATTCGACAGATACG. Encoded protein: CASSQDSTDT. The full CDR3 is CASSQDSTDTQYF.

This clone appeared many times. The read falls 3 residues short of the CDR3 end, and the missing part is taken from the germline J gene. The V and J genes are TRBV18 and TRBJ1-1, with a weak D call TRBD1 (5 bases). Germline CDR1 is KGHSH and CDR2 is LQKENI. The CDR3 has 15 residues. V was cut by 2 bases and J by 2 bases, with 12 bases left in between. The sequenced part of the CDR3 DNA is TGTGCCAGCTCACCATTTGGAGGGGAAAACACTGAA. Amino acid sequence: CASSPFGGENTE. The whole CDR3 protein reads CASSPFGGENTEAFF.

At least ten counts were recorded for this clone. The DNA ends 3 residues before the CDR3 does, and the rest of the CDR3 is filled in from the germline J gene. This sequence joins TRBV30 and TRBJ1-6; D possibly corresponds to TRBD1 (6 bases). Per the germline V gene, CDR1 is GTSNPN and CDR2 is SVGIG (reference sequence). The CDR3 consists of 15 residues. V shed 4 bases and J shed 11 bases, with 21 bases lying between them. The CDR3 DNA, read in part, is TGTGCCTGGAAGGCCCAGGGGCTACCGAGGACACCC. Translating gives CAWKAQGLPRTP. The entire CDR3 protein is CAWKAQGLPRTPLHF.

This clone was recorded many times. The read stops 3 residues short of the end of the CDR3; the missing end is completed from the germline J gene. The chain employs TRBV20-1 and TRBJ1-2; 12 positions match TRBD1. Germline V CDR1 and CDR2: DFQATT, SNEGSKA (reference sequence). CDR3 length: 14 amino acids. CDR3 residues: CSATRGTGGRGYTF. The CDR3 bases that were read are TGCAGTGCTACTCGAGGGACAGGGGGCCGGGGC.

This clone was observed many times. The read ends 3 residues before the CDR3 terminus; that terminus is restored from the germline J gene. J is TRBJ2-3 and V is TRBV27, with D unresolved. This CDR3 region has 13 residues. Germline V gene lookup returns CDR1 MNHEY and CDR2 SMNVEV (reference sequence). The V gene lost 4 bases and the J gene lost 4 bases, with 9 bases spanning the gap. CDR3 residues: CASSSSVADTQYF. Incomplete CDR3 DNA: TGTGCCAGCAGTTCCTCAGTGGCAGATACG.